These 9 T cell receptor beta chains came from one sample sequenced in a study of CD4 T cells in relation to SARS-CoV-2 and coronaviruses. CD4+ T cells from unexposed donors were obtained before the COVID-19 pandemic (2011-2018). After approximately ten days of culture, CD4+ T cells were isolated. The protocol was immunoSEQ multiplex PCR, while the TCRdb copy is restricted to in-frame clones and leaves out a portion. The data show over 20,000 clones, around 75% seen once. For these receptors, no antigen is known. Source material: CD4+ T cells from PBMCs, cultured in vitro. These receptors came from a human donor in good health.

The chain recombines TRBV12-5 with TRBJ2-3; possible D gene TRBD2, 6 bases. V lost 4 bases to trimming and J lost 5 bases, with 7 bases between them. CDR3 length: 12 amino acids. Germline V CDR1 and CDR2: LGHNT, FRNRAP. The CDR3 region has the DNA TGTGCTAGTGGTTGGGGAGGAGATACGCAGTATTTT. This gives the protein CASGWGGDTQYF.

The genes are TRBV29-1 and TRBJ2-3; 11 positions agree with TRBD1. J gave up 11 bases and V 7 bases, and 5 bases lay outside the gene matches. The CDR3 has 11 residues. CDR1 and CDR2 (germline): SQVTM, ANQGSEA. The CDR3 region is CSADRGPLQYF. The DNA for the CDR3 is TGCAGCGCGGACAGGGGGCCCTTGCAGTATTTT.

Written as DNA, the CDR3 is TGTGCCACTGTAGCGGGGCTTGAGACAGATACGCAGTATTTT. The encoded protein is CATVAGLETDTQYF. The V gene is TRBV7-2, the J gene TRBJ2-3; 8 bases align to TRBD2. The CDR3 has 14 residues. The V gene end was trimmed by 10 bases and the J gene end by 3 bases; junction bases not matched to a gene: 9. Germline V gives CDR1 SGHTA, CDR2 FQGNSA.

This clone came up once. The chain links TRBV4-3 to TRBJ1-5, with 8 bases identical to TRBD1. The length of the CDR3 is 15 residues. Germline loops: CDR1 LGHNA, CDR2 YSLEER. With V trimmed by 2 bases and J by 8 bases, 8 bases remained unmatched. In DNA, the CDR3 is TGCGCCAGCAGCCAATCAGGACAGGGCCAGGAGCCCCAGCATTTT. Encoded protein: CASSQSGQGQEPQHF.

The rearrangement links TRBV11-2 to TRBJ2-2; 8 bases match TRBD2. This CDR3 spans 17 amino acids. From germline, CDR1 is SGHAT and CDR2 FQNNGV. V was pared by 4 bases and J by 1 base, with 8 bases of the junction left unmatched. The CDR3 loop is CASSSLGTSGNTGELFF. The DNA of the CDR3 is TGTGCCAGCAGCTCACTGGGCACTAGCGGGAACACCGGGGAGCTGTTTTTT.

This sequence joins TRBV5-5 and TRBJ2-7; D remains unclear. The CDR3 runs 12 residues. The germline V gene encodes CDR1 SGHKS and CDR2 YYEKEE (reference sequence). The V end lost 0 bases, the J end lost 8 bases, and 9 bases lay between the germline ends. Here the CDR3 reads CASSLAGSQQYF. In DNA, the CDR3 is TGTGCCAGCAGCTTGGCAGGCAGCCAGCAGTACTTC.

The chain uses TRBV30 and TRBJ2-1, with D possibly TRBD2 on 5 matching bases. Trimming took 0 bases from V and 8 from J, leaving 14 bases between them. There are 14 residues in the CDR3. Germline CDR1 GTSNPN, CDR2 SVGIG (reference sequence). For the CDR3, the DNA is TGTGCCTGGAGTGTACTCGGAGCCGGGGATGAGCAGTTCTTC. It codes for CAWSVLGAGDEQFF.

The chain uses TRBV21-1 and TRBJ1-2. TRBV21-1 is listed as a pseudogene. CDR3 size: 12 residues. CDR3 sequence: CASKGGFYGYTF. CDR3 bases: TGTGCCAGCAAGGGGGGGTTTTATGGCTACACCTTC.

The rearrangement uses TRBV5-4 and TRBJ2-7; tentative D call: TRBD1 (6 bases). V lost 0 bases, J lost 7 bases, and 23 bases lay in between. This CDR3 comprises 17 residues. The V gene's germline CDR1 is SGHNT and CDR2 YYREEE (reference sequence). In DNA form, the CDR3 reads TGTGCCAGCAGCTTGGCCCAAATCGGACAGCTACTTTGGGAGCAGTACTTC. It encodes CASSLAQIGQLLWEQYF.